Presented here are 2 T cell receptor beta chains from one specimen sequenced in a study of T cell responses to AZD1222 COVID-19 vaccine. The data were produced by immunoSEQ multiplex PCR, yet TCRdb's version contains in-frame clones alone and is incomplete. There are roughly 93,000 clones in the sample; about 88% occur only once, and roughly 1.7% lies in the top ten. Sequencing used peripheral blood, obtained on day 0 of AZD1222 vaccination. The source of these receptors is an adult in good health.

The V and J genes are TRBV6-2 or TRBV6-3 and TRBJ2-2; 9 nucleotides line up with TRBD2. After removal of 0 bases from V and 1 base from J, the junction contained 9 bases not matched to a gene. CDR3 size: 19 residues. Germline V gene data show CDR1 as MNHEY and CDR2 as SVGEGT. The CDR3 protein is CASSYSRLADFENTGELFF. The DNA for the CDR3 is TGTGCCAGCAGTTACTCGAGACTAGCGGATTTCGAGAACACCGGGGAGCTGTTTTTT.

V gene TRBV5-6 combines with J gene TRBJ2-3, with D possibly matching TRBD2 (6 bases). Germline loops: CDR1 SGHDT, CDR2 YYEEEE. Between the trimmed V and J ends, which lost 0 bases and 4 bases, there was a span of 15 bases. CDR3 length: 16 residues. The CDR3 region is CASSLGGPGGADTQYF. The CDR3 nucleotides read TGTGCCAGCAGCTTGGGTGGACCCGGGGGTGCAGATACGCAGTATTTT.